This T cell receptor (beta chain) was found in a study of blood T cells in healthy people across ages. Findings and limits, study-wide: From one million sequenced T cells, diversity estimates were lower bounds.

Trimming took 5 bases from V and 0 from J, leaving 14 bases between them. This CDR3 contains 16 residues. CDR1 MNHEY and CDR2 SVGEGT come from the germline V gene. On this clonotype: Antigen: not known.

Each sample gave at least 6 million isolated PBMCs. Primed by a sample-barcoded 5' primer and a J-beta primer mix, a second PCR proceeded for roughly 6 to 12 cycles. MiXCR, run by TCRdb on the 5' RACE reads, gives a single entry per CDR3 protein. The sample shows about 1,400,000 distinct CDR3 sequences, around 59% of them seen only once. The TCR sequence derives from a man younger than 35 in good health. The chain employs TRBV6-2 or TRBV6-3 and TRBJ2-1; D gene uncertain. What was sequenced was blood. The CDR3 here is CASSPDGAGSYNEQFF. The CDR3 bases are TGTGCCAGCAGTCCAGACGGTGCAGGCTCCTACAATGAGCAGTTCTTC.